This entry lists 11 T cell receptor beta chains sequenced from one sample in a study of T cell responses to AZD1222 COVID-19 vaccine. The assay was immunoSEQ multiplex PCR, and TCRdb's table has in-frame clones only and misses some. The repertoire holds around 150,000 clones, roughly 91% seen once, with less than 2.5% in the top ten. The starting material was peripheral blood, obtained 28 days after the second AZD1222 dose. The receptors were sampled from an adult who received the AZD1222 COVID-19 vaccine.

In its sample, this clone was seen once. The chain carries TRBV5-4 and TRBJ1-2; 7 bases line up with TRBD1. The ends lost 3 bases at V and 6 bases at J; junction bases unmatched: 8. The CDR3 has 14 residues. CDR1 and CDR2 (germline): SGHNT, YYREEE (reference sequence). The CDR3 DNA follows: TGTGCCAGCAGCTCGGGACAGAACCGAGATGGCTACACCTTC. Translated, it gives CASSSGQNRDGYTF.

The V and J genes are TRBV27 and TRBJ2-1, with D unresolved. CDR3 length: 15 amino acids. The germline CDR1 and CDR2 sequences are MNHEY and SMNVEV (reference sequence). The V gene lost 7 bases and the J gene lost 7 bases, with 20 bases spanning the gap. Here the CDR3 reads CASTNRAEYGNEQFF. CDR3 nucleotide sequence: TGTGCCAGCACTAACCGGGCCGAATACGGGAATGAGCAGTTCTTC.

This clone was picked up one time. The gene calls are TRBV5-4 and TRBJ2-7, with 7 bases aligning to TRBD2. Germline CDR1 is SGHNT and CDR2 is YYREEE (reference sequence). This CDR3 is built from 14 residues. J lost 6 bases, V lost 4 bases, and 10 bases had no gene match. CDR3 sequence (DNA): TGTGCCAGCAGCGAAAGGGGCGGGAGCGTCGAGCAGTACTTC. As protein: CASSERGGSVEQYF. Looking up the rest from reference TRBV5-4 and TRBJ2-7 gives the full variable domain: ETGVTQSPTHLIKTRGQQVTLRCSSQSGHNTVSWYQQALGQGPQFIFQYYREEENGRGNFPPRFSGLQFPNYSSELNVNALELDDSALYLCASSERGGSVEQYFGPGTRLTVT.

The rearrangement links TRBV19 to TRBJ1-5, with 9 bases aligning to TRBD1. V gave up 7 bases and J gave up 2 bases; unmatched junction bases: 6. The CDR3 spans 15 residues. CDR1 is LNHDA, CDR2 SQIVND, per germline (reference sequence). CDR3 region: CASMRQGGGNQPQHF. The CDR3 coding sequence is TGTGCCAGTATGAGACAGGGGGGCGGCAATCAGCCCCAGCATTTT.

This chain uses TRBV11-2 with TRBJ1-1; maybe TRBD1 (5 bases). The CDR3 runs 12 residues. In germline, CDR1 is SGHAT, CDR2 FQNNGV. V dropped 7 bases and J dropped 1 base, with 7 bases sitting between them. CDR3 residues: CASTQGNTEAFF. As DNA, the CDR3 is TGTGCCAGCACCCAGGGGAACACTGAAGCTTTCTTT.

The chain is built from TRBV2 and TRBJ1-4; 8 bases align to TRBD1. The CDR3 is made up of 17 amino acids. Germline V CDR1 and CDR2: SNHLY, FYNNEI. The ends lost 10 bases at V and 3 bases at J; junction bases unmatched: 16. Here the CDR3 reads CATIGTGALGANEKLFF. CDR3 DNA: TGTGCCACCATCGGGACAGGAGCCCTTGGGGCTAATGAAAAACTGTTTTTT.

V usage is TRBV28 and J usage is TRBJ1-2, with 12 bases matching TRBD1. J lost 8 bases, V lost 5 bases, and 9 bases had no gene match. Germline CDR1 and CDR2: MDHEN and SYDVKM. The CDR3 loop spans 15 amino acids. CDR3: CASSGSGQGAKGYTF. The DNA for the CDR3 is TGTGCCAGCAGTGGGTCGGGACAGGGGGCTAAGGGCTACACCTTC.

The V call is TRBV15, the J call TRBJ1-4; D remains ambiguous. V shed 0 bases and J shed 3 bases, with 11 bases lying between them. The CDR3 runs to 16 residues. Germline V gene lookup returns CDR1 LNHNV and CDR2 YYDKDF (reference sequence). The CDR3 sequence is CATSRDRPGPNEKLFF. In DNA form, the CDR3 reads TGTGCCACCAGCAGAGATCGGCCCGGGCCTAATGAAAAACTGTTTTTT.

This chain connects TRBV27 to TRBJ2-1; 8 nucleotides agree with TRBD1. Germline assignment: CDR1 MNHEY and CDR2 SMNVEV (reference sequence). The CDR3 totals 15 residues. The V gene end was trimmed by 6 bases and the J gene end by 0 bases; junction bases not matched to a gene: 4. CDR3 region: CASSRQGRSYNEQFF. CDR3 in DNA: TGTGCCAGCAGCCGACAGGGGCGCTCCTACAATGAGCAGTTCTTC.

This clone occurred once. The chain recombines TRBV19 with TRBJ2-3; TRBD2 agrees at 10 bases. Germline CDR1 LNHDA, CDR2 SQIVND (reference sequence). The J segment lost 4 bases and the V segment lost 9 bases, leaving 4 bases of the junction unmatched. This CDR3 region has 13 residues. The CDR3 here is CASRTSGADTQYF. CDR3 in DNA: TGTGCCAGCCGGACTAGCGGCGCAGATACGCAGTATTTT.

This chain connects TRBV6-1 to TRBJ2-1; D gene unclear. Trimming removed 7 bases at V and 6 bases at J, with 13 bases between. The CDR3 length is 13 residues. The V gene's germline CDR1 is MNHNS and CDR2 SASEGT. DNA for the CDR3: TGTGCCAGCATCTACGGGCTTTCCAATGAGCAGTTCTTC. Its translation: CASIYGLSNEQFF.